What follows are 31 T cell receptor beta chains derived from one specimen sequenced in a study of cytomegalovirus exposure and HLA in healthy donors. The PCR made use of 60 Vbeta and 13 Jbeta primers. The method was immunoSEQ multiplex PCR; TCRdb's version includes in-frame clones alone and lacks a portion of them. The table has tens of thousands of clones, roughly 80% seen once. Material: PBMCs. Receptors originate from a middle-aged man in good health and CMV-seronegative.

The chain employs TRBV4-3 and TRBJ1-2; D is ambiguous. This CDR3 is 15 amino acids long. Germline CDR1 and CDR2: LGHNA and YSLEER. Trimming cost V 1 base and J 4 bases, with 13 bases left between them. For the CDR3, the DNA is TGCGCCAGCAGCCAAGTCGGGAGTCTCGGCTATGGCTACACCTTC. It codes for CASSQVGSLGYGYTF.

Comment on this clone: One end of the junction fails to match germline, which may point to a read error. CDR3 bases: TGTGCCTGGAGTGTACGGAAAGGAGCGGATAGCACAGATACACAGTATTTT. This codes for CAWSVRKGADSTDTQYF. The chain employs TRBV30 and TRBJ2-3; a possible D gene is TRBD2 (5 bases). This CDR3 contains 17 residues. Germline values: CDR1 GTSNPN, CDR2 SVGIG (reference sequence). The full variable domain, with the rest looked up from reference TRBV30 and TRBJ2-3, is SQTIHQWPATLVQPVGSPLSLECTVEGTSNPNLYWYRQAAGRGLQLLFYSVGIGQISSEVPQNLSASRPQDRQFILSSKKLLLSDSGFYLCAWSVRKGADSTDTQYFGPGTRLTVL.

The rearrangement uses TRBV4-2 and TRBJ1-2; D ambiguous. The V gene lost 0 bases and the J gene lost 1 base, with 9 bases spanning the gap. This CDR3 contains 15 residues. Per the germline V gene, CDR1 is LGHNA and CDR2 is YNFKEQ. This CDR3 reads CASSQDPRLNYGYTF. The CDR3 DNA follows: TGTGCCAGCAGCCAAGATCCCAGGCTTAACTATGGCTACACCTTC.

About this clone itself: The junction shows a germline mismatch at one end, possibly a read error. The J gene is TRBJ2-7, the V gene TRBV4-3; 7 nucleotides line up with TRBD1. CDR1 is LGHNA, CDR2 YSLEER, per germline. The CDR3 contains 15 residues. CDR3 protein: CASSQDMGQPYEQYF. The DNA of the CDR3 is TGCGCCAGCAGTCAAGATATGGGACAGCCCTACGAGCAGTACTTC.

The V gene is TRBV19, the J gene TRBJ1-1, with D perhaps TRBD1 (6 bases). Per germline, CDR1 LNHDA and CDR2 SQIVND (reference sequence). V lost 9 bases, J lost 3 bases, and 17 bases lay in between. The CDR3 is made up of 14 amino acids. The CDR3, as DNA: TGTGCCAGCAGAACTAGGGGGGGTTACACTGAAGCTTTCTTT. It codes for CASRTRGGYTEAFF.

V gene TRBV5-1 combines with J gene TRBJ2-1, with TRBD2 as a possible D gene (5 bases). This CDR3 is 15 amino acids long. Germline V gene data show CDR1 as SGHRS and CDR2 as YFSETQ. Trimming stripped 0 bases from V and 2 bases from J, with 9 bases between. The CDR3 loop is CASSLGGLAYNEQFF. The CDR3 DNA sequence: TGCGCCAGCAGCTTGGGCGGGTTAGCCTACAATGAGCAGTTCTTC.

The J gene is TRBJ2-1, the V gene TRBV7-5; no check of the table's D call, TRBD1, against the DNA was made. TRBV7-5 is flagged as a pseudogene. The CDR3 is 16 amino acids. The CDR3 DNA reads TGTGCCAGAAGCTGGGAGCCGGGACAGGGGGCATATGAGCAGTTCTTC. It translates to CARSWEPGQGAYEQFF.

This chain uses TRBV28 with TRBJ2-3; D might be TRBD2 (5 bases). There are 16 residues in the CDR3. CDR1 and CDR2 (germline): MDHEN, SYDVKM. V lost 5 bases and J 0 bases, leaving 15 bases between the germline ends. The CDR3 DNA sequence: TGTGCCAGCAGTATCCTCCGGGAATGGAGCACAGATACGCAGTATTTT. Translating gives CASSILREWSTDTQYF.

The V gene is TRBV19, the J gene TRBJ1-5; D uncertain. The CDR3 has 13 amino acids. Trimming removed 4 bases from V and 5 bases from J, with 9 bases in between. Germline V gives CDR1 LNHDA, CDR2 SQIVND (reference sequence). CDR3 bases: TGTGCCAGTAGTACACAGCCTTATCAGCCCCAGCATTTT. Amino acids: CASSTQPYQPQHF. The whole variable domain, filled in from reference TRBV19 and TRBJ1-5, reads DGGITQSPKYLFRKEGQNVTLSCEQNLNHDAMYWYRQDPGQGLRLIYYSQIVNDFQKGDIAEGYSVSREKKESFPLTVTSAQKNPTAFYLCASSTQPYQPQHFGDGTRLSIL.

The rearrangement links TRBV27 to TRBJ2-5, with 11 bases identical to TRBD2. CDR1 is MNHEY and CDR2 is SMNVEV in the germline V gene (reference sequence). V gave up 6 bases and J gave up 9 bases; unmatched junction bases: 6. CDR3 length: 13 amino acids. In nucleotides, the CDR3 is TGTGCCAGCAGGACTAGCGGGGCCAGGGCCCAGTACTTC. Translation: CASRTSGARAQYF.

The J gene is TRBJ1-3, the V gene TRBV27, with D hard to call. Trimming cost V 0 bases and J 4 bases, with 7 bases left between them. The CDR3 loop spans 14 amino acids. CDR1 MNHEY and CDR2 SMNVEV come from the germline V gene (reference sequence). The CDR3 bases are TGTGCCAGCAGTTTATCGGGCAGGGGAAACACCATATATTTT. Its protein product is CASSLSGRGNTIYF.

The genes are TRBV5-1 and TRBJ2-5; 8 bases fit TRBD2. The CDR3 extends over 16 amino acids. V lost 5 bases to trimming and J lost 2 bases; unmatched junction nucleotides: 11. CDR1 is SGHRS, CDR2 YFSETQ, per germline. The CDR3 loop is CASSLGSSGIQETQYF. In nucleotides, the CDR3 is TGCGCCAGCAGTCTCGGGAGTAGCGGGATACAAGAGACCCAGTACTTC.

V and J are TRBV6-6 and TRBJ1-5; maybe TRBD1 (5 bases). Germline-derived CDR1 and CDR2 are MNHNY and SVGAGI (reference sequence). This CDR3 has 15 residues. V lost 2 bases to trimming and J lost 4 bases, with 12 bases between them. The CDR3 DNA follows: TGTGCCAGCAGTTACGCGCAGGGTAATAATCAGCCCCAGCATTTT. Translation: CASSYAQGNNQPQHF.

This clone was observed a few times. CDR3 residues: CASTIGGRVGTQYF. CDR3 DNA sequence: TGTGCCAGCACTATAGGAGGGAGGGTAGGGACCCAGTACTTC. The chain links TRBV6-5 to TRBJ2-5; 7 bases are a match to TRBD2. Germline V gives CDR1 MNHEY, CDR2 SVGAGI. This CDR3 region has 14 residues. V shed 7 bases, J shed 7 bases, and the junction held 12 bases outside the gene matches.

The chain uses TRBV7-9 and TRBJ2-1, with 11 bases matching TRBD2. CDR1 SEHNR and CDR2 FQNEAQ come from the germline V gene (reference sequence). V lost 0 bases to trimming and J lost 5 bases; unmatched junction nucleotides: 9. The CDR3 is 18 residues long. For the CDR3, the DNA is TGTGCCAGCAGCTTAGCCTTCACTACTAGCGGGGGAGACAATGAGCAGTTCTTC. It is translated as CASSLAFTTSGGDNEQFF.

The table lists this clone with a few counts. This chain connects TRBV19 to TRBJ1-1, with a possible D match to TRBD1 (5 bases). Trimming cost V 5 bases and J 0 bases, with 10 bases left between them. The CDR3 totals 14 residues. CDR1 and CDR2 (germline): LNHDA, SQIVND (reference sequence). The CDR3 bases are TGTGCCAGTAGTGCACAGGCGATGAACACTGAAGCTTTCTTT. It codes for CASSAQAMNTEAFF.

The CDR3 region is CASRTLRDTTGKLFF. The CDR3 region has the DNA TGTGCCAGTAGAACCCTCCGGGACACAACGGGGAAACTGTTTTTT. This chain joins TRBV19 and TRBJ1-4; D possibly corresponds to TRBD1 (6 bases). Between the trimmed V and J ends, which lost 6 bases and 11 bases, there was a span of 22 bases. The CDR3 sequence is 15 residues long. Germline CDR1 is LNHDA and CDR2 is SQIVND (reference sequence).

V and J are TRBV4-3 and TRBJ2-7; 7 bases fit TRBD1. With V trimmed by 1 base and J by 5 bases, 8 bases remained unmatched. The germline gives CDR1 LGHNA, CDR2 YSLEER. This CDR3 region has 15 residues. CDR3 protein: CASSQGDRVVHEQYF. CDR3 coding DNA: TGCGCCAGCAGCCAAGGCGACAGGGTAGTCCACGAGCAGTACTTC.

The chain recombines TRBV18 with TRBJ1-1; possibly TRBD1 for D (6 bases). The V end lost 9 bases, the J end lost 2 bases, and 13 bases lay between the germline ends. The CDR3 extends over 13 amino acids. Per the germline V gene, CDR1 is KGHSH and CDR2 is LQKENI. In DNA, the CDR3 is TGTGCCAGTTCCCCGACAGGAAACACTGAAGCTTTCTTT. The encoded protein is CASSPTGNTEAFF. The full variable domain, rest sourced from reference TRBV18 and TRBJ1-1, is NAGVMQNPRHLVRRRGQEARLRCSPMKGHSHVYWYRQLPEEGLKFMVYLQKENIIDESGMPKERFSAEFPKEGPSILRIQQVVRGDSAAYFCASSPTGNTEAFFGQGTRLTVV.

The CDR3 spells CASSLGLAFSSYNEQFF. DNA of the CDR3: TGTGCCAGCAGCTTAGGGCTAGCGTTCAGCTCCTACAATGAGCAGTTCTTC. The chain couples TRBV7-2 to TRBJ2-1; possibly TRBD2 for D (6 bases). Per germline, CDR1 SGHTA and CDR2 FQGNSA. The CDR3 extends over 17 amino acids. Trimming removed 1 base from V and 0 bases from J, with 13 bases in between.

CDR3 loop: CASSYRGGTEAFF. The CDR3 DNA follows: TGTGCCAGCAGCTACAGGGGGGGAACTGAAGCTTTCTTT. The genes are TRBV7-2 and TRBJ1-1, with 8 bases lining up with TRBD1. The germline V gene has CDR1 SGHTA and CDR2 FQGNSA. V shed 4 bases and J 5 bases; nucleotides not matched to a gene: 3. This CDR3 region has 13 residues.

This clone was seen once. The chain joins TRBV5-4 to TRBJ2-7; 10 bases align to TRBD1. The germline V gene encodes CDR1 SGHNT and CDR2 YYREEE (reference sequence). The ends lost 0 bases at V and 1 base at J; junction bases unmatched: 4. The CDR3 length is 16 residues. CDR3: CASSLGDRGFSYEQYF. In nucleotides, the CDR3 is TGTGCCAGCAGCTTGGGGGACAGGGGTTTTTCCTACGAGCAGTACTTC.

The genes are TRBV9 and TRBJ2-3, with TRBD2 identical over 7 bases. The CDR3 totals 15 residues. Germline loops: CDR1 SGDLS, CDR2 YYNGEE. Trimming cost V 0 bases and J 3 bases; bases outside gene matches: 4. CDR3 nucleotide sequence: TGTGCCAGCAGCGTAGTGGGAGGGGTTACAGATACGCAGTATTTT. Protein sequence: CASSVVGGVTDTQYF.

This clone was seen only a few times. The V and J genes are TRBV7-8 and TRBJ2-7, with 7 bases identical to TRBD1. The germline gives CDR1 SGHVS, CDR2 FQNEAQ. Losses at the gene ends were 4 bases for V and 2 bases for J; bases not matched to a gene: 8. This CDR3 region has 15 residues. Written as DNA, the CDR3 is TGTGCCAGCAGCTATTACCCCGGGACAGCCTACGAGCAGTACTTC. Its protein product is CASSYYPGTAYEQYF.

The chain has TRBV29-1 and TRBJ2-3; 10 nucleotides agree with TRBD2. The CDR3 is 15 amino acids. After removal of 7 bases from V and 5 bases from J, the junction contained 12 bases not matched to a gene. Germline CDR1 SQVTM, CDR2 ANQGSEA. The CDR3 loop is CSARLAGRTRDTQYF. DNA of the CDR3: TGCAGCGCCAGACTAGCGGGCCGCACCAGAGATACGCAGTATTTT.

The rearrangement joins TRBV19 to TRBJ2-3; 8 nucleotides agree with TRBD2. Trimming cost V 3 bases and J 2 bases; bases outside gene matches: 13. This CDR3 is 18 amino acids long. The germline V gene encodes CDR1 LNHDA and CDR2 SQIVND (reference sequence). The CDR3 DNA sequence: TGTGCCAGTAGTATCCCGCGGGGGGCCACGTCCGTCACAGATACGCAGTATTTT. Translation: CASSIPRGATSVTDTQYF.

This sequence joins TRBV10-3 and TRBJ2-1; the D gene is possibly TRBD2 (5 bases). V was clipped by 6 bases and J by 0 bases, with 12 bases between them. The CDR3 contains 15 residues. Germline V CDR1 and CDR2: ENHRY, SYGVKD. CDR3 amino acids: CAIRLDLSSYNEQFF. The DNA of the CDR3 is TGTGCCATCAGGTTGGACTTGAGCTCCTACAATGAGCAGTTCTTC.

This clone was seen only once. The gene calls are TRBV6-6 and TRBJ1-5; TRBD1 matches 10 bases. J gave up 7 bases and V 6 bases, and 6 bases lay outside the gene matches. The CDR3 runs to 14 residues. Looked up from germline, CDR1 is MNHNY and CDR2 is SVGAGI (reference sequence). CDR3 sequence reads: CASSKGQGGQPQHF. In DNA form, the CDR3 reads TGTGCCAGCAGCAAAGGACAGGGGGGACAGCCCCAGCATTTT.

The chain carries TRBV28 and TRBJ2-7; TRBD2 matches 12 bases. Germline V gives CDR1 MDHEN, CDR2 SYDVKM. The CDR3 is made up of 21 amino acids. Trimming removed 5 bases from V and 4 bases from J; junction bases left unmatched: 24. The CDR3: CASSPGTGVFLTSGRSYEQYF. The CDR3 DNA reads as TGTGCCAGCAGTCCTGGGACAGGGGTTTTTTTGACTAGCGGGAGATCTTACGAGCAGTACTTC.

The chain employs TRBV7-6 and TRBJ2-1, with 9 bases fitting TRBD2. The CDR3 loop spans 15 amino acids. Germline CDR1 SGHVS, CDR2 FNYEAQ. Unmatched junction bases numbered 5, after V lost 6 bases and J lost 2 bases. CDR3 DNA sequence: TGTGCCAGCAGTTCTAGCGGGGCGGCCTACAATGAGCAGTTCTTC. It is translated as CASSSSGAAYNEQFF.

The sample holds one count of this clone. The chain carries TRBV12-5 and TRBJ2-1; 7 positions agree with TRBD2. Trimming at V came to 6 bases and at J to 3 bases, leaving 2 bases not matched to a gene. This CDR3 has 13 amino acids. From germline, CDR1 is LGHNT and CDR2 FRNRAP. The CDR3 region is CASGRTSYNEQFF. DNA for the CDR3: TGTGCTAGTGGCCGGACTAGCTACAATGAGCAGTTCTTC. Using reference TRBV12-5 and TRBJ2-1 for the parts outside the CDR3, the full variable domain is DARVTQTPRHKVTEMGQEVTMRCQPILGHNTVFWYRQTMMQGLELLAYFRNRAPLDDSGMPKDRFSAEMPDATLATLKIQPSEPRDSAVYFCASGRTSYNEQFFGPGTRLTVL.